The entry below gives a single T cell receptor (beta chain) sequence along with its context. The age range of participants was about 18 to 89 years, with residence in about two dozen US areas. As handled by the study authors: Nucleated cell number was recorded as an estimate derived from reference gene primer amplification. Only in-frame clones appear in the TCRdb table, and some are missing; sequencing was by immunoSEQ multiplex PCR. V and J calls and clone size are copied from that table; D and trimming were computed from the DNA. The data contain 200,000 to 250,000 clones, 70% to 90% of them seen just once; the ten biggest clones take up 10% to 11%. These data originate in a study of blood T cell repertoires in COVID-19. In the study overall: From T cells, B-cell-depleted T cells, or PBMCs came the material, which was cDNA or gDNA.

This CDR3 is 13 amino acids long. Germline CDR1 and CDR2: MDHEN and SYDVKM. Trimming cost V 5 bases and J 2 bases, with 9 bases left between them. The TCR sequence derives from a man aged 30-40 years who had recovered from COVID-19. The gene calls are TRBV28 and TRBJ1-2; D might be TRBD1 (5 bases). What was sequenced was PBMCs or T cells enriched from blood (not recorded which). DNA of the CDR3: TGTGCCAGCAGTGGGGCGGAGAACTATGGCTACACCTTC. It translates to CASSGAENYGYTF.